The 5 T cell receptor beta chains reported below all come from one sample, sequenced in a study of T cell responses to AZD1222 COVID-19 vaccine. Profiled with immunoSEQ multiplex PCR; TCRdb holds only in-frame clones, not every one. Of roughly 99,000 clones listed, about 85% are singletons. Specimen: peripheral blood, collected 28 days after the second AZD1222 dose. Receptor source: an adult who received the AZD1222 COVID-19 vaccine.

The chain joins TRBV18 to TRBJ1-1; 11 bases agree with TRBD1. The J segment lost 4 bases and the V segment lost 3 bases, leaving 7 bases of the junction unmatched. This CDR3 spans 16 amino acids. The V gene's germline CDR1 is KGHSH and CDR2 LQKENI. CDR3 in DNA: TGTGCCAGCTCACCCCGGGGACAGGGGGTATCCACTGAAGCTTTCTTT. Encoded protein: CASSPRGQGVSTEAFF.

The chain has TRBV7-8 and TRBJ1-6, with D possibly matching TRBD1 (5 bases). V dropped 3 bases and J dropped 14 bases, with 17 bases sitting between them. Germline CDR1 and CDR2: SGHVS and FQNEAQ. This CDR3 spans 14 amino acids. This CDR3 reads CASSLGDRPMALHF. CDR3 DNA sequence: TGTGCCAGCAGCTTGGGGGACCGACCGATGGCCCTCCACTTT.

Details on this clone: Other DNA sequences within the sample encode an identical CDR3. The rearrangement links TRBV9 to TRBJ1-1; a possible D gene is TRBD1 (6 bases). Germline V gives CDR1 SGDLS, CDR2 YYNGEE. The CDR3 loop spans 13 amino acids. The V end lost 0 bases, the J end lost 5 bases, and 8 bases lay between the germline ends. The chain's CDR3 is CASSVGGATEAFF. CDR3 in DNA: TGTGCCAGCAGCGTAGGGGGGGCGACTGAAGCTTTCTTT.

The chain joins TRBV4-1 to TRBJ2-7; D perhaps matches TRBD2 (6 bases). Germline CDR1 reads MGHRA; CDR2 reads YSYEKL. Trimming removed 3 bases from V and 0 bases from J, with 9 bases in between. This CDR3 is 14 amino acids long. The CDR3 nucleotides read TGCGCCAGCAGCCAGACTAGGAGCTCCTACGAGCAGTACTTC. It yields the protein CASSQTRSSYEQYF.

This rearrangement joins TRBV6-1 to TRBJ1-1, with D possibly TRBD1 on 5 matching bases. CDR1 and CDR2 from the germline V gene are MNHNS and SASEGT. V was trimmed by 5 bases and J by 6 bases, leaving 16 bases between them. The CDR3 consists of 14 residues. CDR3 nucleotides: TGTGCCAGCAGTCAGACAGTCTTTATCGCTGAAGCTTTCTTT. Translation: CASSQTVFIAEAFF.